This paragraph reports one T cell receptor beta chain. As yet, its antigen is unknown. Using immunoSEQ multiplex PCR, the repertoire was profiled, and TCRdb retains in-frame clones only, with some absent. The sample lists under 130,000 clones, approximately 90% occurring once. The source of the sample is a study of cytomegalovirus exposure and HLA in healthy donors. Study-wide results and limits: Reports showed the classifier diagnosing cytomegalovirus status with high specificity and sensitivity.

The CDR3 extends over 15 amino acids. The germline gives CDR1 PRHDT, CDR2 FYEKMQ (reference sequence). V gave up 3 bases and J gave up 7 bases, with 19 bases separating them. V is TRBV13 and J is TRBJ2-7, with D perhaps matching TRBD1 (6 bases). The sequencing sample was made of PBMCs. The receptor comes from a woman aged 18-29 years in good health and CMV-seropositive. The CDR3 coding sequence is TGTGCCAGCAGCTTCGGTACCCGGCAGGGGTGGGAGCAGTACTTC. It specifies CASSFGTRQGWEQYF.